These 9 T cell receptor beta chains were all obtained from the same sample, sequenced in a study of TIL therapy for anti-PD-1-resistant metastatic lung cancer (dated by TCRdb to the early 2020s). Taken with the paper, the label for time point translates to: pre-treatment sample, taken before nivolumab and TIL therapy. The immunoSEQ v3 hsTCRB kit was used to amplify TCR beta CDR3 regions from genomic DNA through bias-controlled multiplex PCR. TCRdb mirrors the immuneACCESS table, restricted to in-frame sequences. Some clones are absent from its copies; in checked studies, under half trace to an unresolved V gene, and the reason for the others is unknown. This sample has some 52,000 clones in its table, and approximately 79% of those were observed once. 4.8% of the sample is in the top ten clones. This material consisted of blood, taken at baseline. These receptors were collected from a woman between 25 and 80 years old with non-small cell lung cancer.

V usage is TRBV5-6 and J usage is TRBJ1-2; TRBD1 matches 7 bases. The germline V gene encodes CDR1 SGHDT and CDR2 YYEEEE. The length of the CDR3 is 14 residues. The J segment lost 4 bases and the V segment lost 2 bases, leaving 5 bases of the junction unmatched. The CDR3 sequence is CASSFEQGPYGYTF. The CDR3 nucleotides are TGTGCCAGCAGCTTCGAACAGGGGCCCTATGGCTACACCTTC.

The chain employs TRBV30 and TRBJ1-2; D is unclear. V shed 2 bases and J shed 0 bases, with 7 bases lying between them. The CDR3 has 13 residues. Per germline, CDR1 GTSNPN and CDR2 SVGIG (reference sequence). The CDR3 DNA sequence: TGTGCCTGGAGTTACGGGACTAACTATGGCTACACCTTC. Residues: CAWSYGTNYGYTF. Full variable domain (rest looked up from reference TRBV30 and TRBJ1-2): SQTIHQWPATLVQPVGSPLSLECTVEGTSNPNLYWYRQAAGRGLQLLFYSVGIGQISSEVPQNLSASRPQDRQFILSSKKLLLSDSGFYLCAWSYGTNYGYTFGSGTRLTVV.

The chain joins TRBV5-4 to TRBJ1-3; D not certain. The germline CDR1 and CDR2 sequences are SGHNT and YYREEE (reference sequence). Trimming left V 3 bases short and J 6 bases short, with 16 bases between. The CDR3 has 15 residues. CDR3 DNA sequence: TGTGCCAGCAGCTCACGTTTAGGGCCTACAAACACCATATATTTT. This sequence encodes CASSSRLGPTNTIYF.

The rearrangement joins TRBV19 to TRBJ2-2; D gene ambiguous. This CDR3 region has 13 residues. The germline V and J ends were trimmed by 7 bases and 7 bases, with 13 bases remaining between them. CDR1 and CDR2 from the germline V gene are LNHDA and SQIVND (reference sequence). For the CDR3, the DNA is TGTGCCAGTAAGGGTGATTGGAGCGGGGAGCTGTTTTTT. Translation: CASKGDWSGELFF.

This chain connects TRBV6-5 to TRBJ2-7; D is perhaps TRBD1 or TRBD2 (5 bases each). Trimming removed 11 bases from V and 2 bases from J, with 16 bases in between. This CDR3 comprises 13 residues. Germline CDR1 and CDR2: MNHEY and SVGAGI. CDR3 nucleotide sequence: TGTGCCTCCGCCCGGGACCAAACCTACGAGCAGTACTTC. It specifies CASARDQTYEQYF.

The CDR3, as DNA: TGTGCCAGCAGTTACTCCGGGACAGTTTCCTACGAGCAGTACTTC. Protein sequence: CASSYSGTVSYEQYF. This chain connects TRBV6-5 to TRBJ2-7; TRBD1 matches 7 bases. CDR3 size: 15 residues. The germline V gene encodes CDR1 MNHEY and CDR2 SVGAGI. V lost 0 bases, J lost 1 base, and 3 bases stayed unmatched.

The rearrangement uses TRBV2 and TRBJ1-2; tentative D call: TRBD1 (5 bases). The CDR3 consists of 14 residues. Germline assignment: CDR1 SNHLY and CDR2 FYNNEI. Trimming cost V 5 bases and J 6 bases, with 16 bases left between them. The CDR3: CASSKTRDGDGYTF. CDR3 sequence (DNA): TGTGCCAGCAGTAAGACTAGGGACGGCGATGGCTACACCTTC.

This chain links TRBV19 with TRBJ2-2; either TRBD1 or TRBD2 may supply D (5 bases each). V was shortened by 5 bases and J by 4 bases, with 11 bases between the two germline ends. Germline V gives CDR1 LNHDA, CDR2 SQIVND (reference sequence). This CDR3 spans 14 amino acids. CDR3 in amino acids: CASSGGRITGELFF. In DNA, the CDR3 is TGTGCCAGTAGTGGGGGACGGATCACCGGGGAGCTGTTTTTT.

The chain links TRBV27 to TRBJ2-7; 9 bases map to TRBD2. This CDR3 has 14 amino acids. Germline V CDR1 and CDR2: MNHEY, SMNVEV (reference sequence). The junction had 5 bases not matched to a gene; V was cut back by 6 bases and J by 2 bases. CDR3 bases: TGTGCCAGCAGGTGGGCTAGCGGGACCTACGAGCAGTACTTC. It specifies CASRWASGTYEQYF.